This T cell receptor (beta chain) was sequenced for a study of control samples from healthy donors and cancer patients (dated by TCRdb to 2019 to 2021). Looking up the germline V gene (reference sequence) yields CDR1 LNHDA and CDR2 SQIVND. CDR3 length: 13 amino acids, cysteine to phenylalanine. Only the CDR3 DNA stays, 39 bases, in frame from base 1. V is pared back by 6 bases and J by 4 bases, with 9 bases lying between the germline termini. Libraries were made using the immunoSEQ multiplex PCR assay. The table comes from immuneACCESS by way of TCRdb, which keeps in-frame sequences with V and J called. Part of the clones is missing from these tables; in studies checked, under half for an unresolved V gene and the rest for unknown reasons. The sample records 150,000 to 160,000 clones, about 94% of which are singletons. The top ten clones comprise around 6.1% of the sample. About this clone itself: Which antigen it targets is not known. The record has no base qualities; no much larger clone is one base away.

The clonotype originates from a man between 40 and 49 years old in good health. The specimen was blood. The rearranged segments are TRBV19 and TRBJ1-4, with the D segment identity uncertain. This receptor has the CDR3 CASRPSGNEKLFF. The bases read TGTGCCAGTAGACCTTCTGGTAATGAAAAACTGTTTTTT.